These 32 T cell receptor beta chains originate from one sample sequenced in a study of tumor-infiltrating lymphocytes in oesophageal squamous cell carcinoma. TCRdb analysed the PCR reads with MiXCR anew, one entry per CDR3 protein. Of 15,000 or so distinct CDR3 sequences in the sample, around 45% are singletons; the top ten hold about 43%. What was sequenced was normal esophageal tissue next to the tumor. These receptors came from a female donor with esophageal squamous cell carcinoma.

This clonotype appeared once. The chain recombines TRBV7-6 with TRBJ2-1; the match to TRBD2 covers 12 bases. CDR1 and CDR2 from the germline V gene are SGHVS and FNYEAQ. After removal of 6 bases from V and 1 base from J, the junction contained 1 base not matched to a gene. CDR3 length equals 15 residues. CDR3 DNA: TGTGCCAGCAGGACTAGCGGGGGATCCTACAATGAGCAGTTCTTC. Residues: CASRTSGGSYNEQFF.

This chain connects TRBV7-3 to TRBJ2-7, with 10 bases lining up with TRBD1. The J call is in doubt because the DNA end fits TRBJ2-1 better. Germline values: CDR1 SGHTA, CDR2 FQGTGA. This CDR3 contains 13 residues. In DNA form, the CDR3 reads TGTGCCAGTGGGACAGGGGCCCACAATGAGCAGTTCTTC. Its protein product is CASGTGAHNEQFF.

The chain employs TRBV7-8 and TRBJ1-1; D is unresolved. The CDR3 runs 13 residues. Germline CDR1 SGHVS, CDR2 FQNEAQ. V was trimmed by 1 base and J by 9 bases, leaving 12 bases between them. This CDR3 is CASSLEQTRKAFF. Here the CDR3 DNA reads TGTGCCAGCAGCTTAGAACAGACGAGAAAAGCTTTCTTT.

The sample holds many counts of this clonotype. The genes are TRBV10-2 and TRBJ2-5; 7 bases are a match to TRBD2. The length of the CDR3 is 13 residues. The V and J ends lost 8 bases and 2 bases, in that order; junction bases with no gene match: 5. In germline, CDR1 is WSHSY, CDR2 SAAADI. The chain's CDR3 is CASGRDRQETQYF. The DNA for the CDR3 is TGCGCCAGCGGGAGGGATAGACAAGAGACCCAGTACTTC.

This chain joins TRBV12-3 or TRBV12-4 and TRBJ2-2, with TRBD1 as a possible D gene (5 bases). V was shortened by 7 bases and J by 2 bases, with 17 bases between the two germline ends. CDR3 length: 16 amino acids. The CDR3 sequence: CASIFGLDSNTGELFF. Here the CDR3 DNA reads TGTGCCAGCATCTTCGGTTTAGACAGTAACACCGGGGAGCTGTTTTTT.

This clonotype was recorded a few times. The chain is built from TRBV7-3 and TRBJ1-1, with D hard to call. V was pared by 4 bases and J by 5 bases, with 11 bases between. Germline V gene lookup returns CDR1 SGHTA and CDR2 FQGTGA. CDR3 length equals 13 residues. In DNA form, the CDR3 reads TGTGCCAGCAGCTGGGAAAGGAGTACTGAAGCTTTCTTT. It yields the protein CASSWERSTEAFF.

This clonotype was detected many times. A read error may explain this, as a much larger clone is one base away. CDR3 sequence reads: CASSPWTSGINSGDNEQYF. The CDR3, as DNA: TGTGCCAGCAGCCCCTGGACTAGCGGGATTAACTCTGGGGACAATGAGCAGTACTTC. The chain joins TRBV7-2 to TRBJ2-7, with 12 bases lining up with TRBD2. J gave up 7 bases and V 5 bases, and 21 bases lay outside the gene matches. Looked up from germline, CDR1 is SGHTA and CDR2 is FQGNSA. This CDR3 has 19 amino acids.

This clonotype was counted between two and nine times. The rearrangement links TRBV7-3 to TRBJ2-1, with 9 bases identical to TRBD2. With V trimmed by 5 bases and J by 9 bases, 14 bases remained unmatched. Germline CDR1 is SGHTA and CDR2 is FQGTGA. This CDR3 is built from 16 residues. CDR3 coding DNA: TGTGCCAGCAGCCTACCACCGACTAGCGGCGGGGTTGAGCAGTTCTTC. It translates to CASSLPPTSGGVEQFF.

This chain links TRBV28 with TRBJ2-4; the match to TRBD2 covers 8 bases. The J call may be faulty, since TRBJ2-5 better matches the DNA end. The CDR3 sequence is 16 residues long. CDR1 and CDR2 from the germline V gene are MDHEN and SYDVKM. CDR3 in DNA: TGTGCCAGCAGTTCTTTTCTTAGCGGGGTGGGAGAGACCCAGTACTTC. Its protein is CASSSFLSGVGETQYF.

This clonotype was seen at least ten times. The chain is built from TRBV5-6 and TRBJ2-4; 8 nucleotides align to TRBD1. The CDR3 length is 20 residues. Trimming at V came to 0 bases and at J to 0 bases, leaving 14 bases not matched to a gene. Germline V gives CDR1 SGHDT, CDR2 YYEEEE. Here the CDR3 reads CASSLAGNSGQVLAKNIQYF. The CDR3 DNA is TGTGCCAGCAGCTTGGCAGGGAACTCGGGACAGGTTCTAGCCAAAAACATTCAGTACTTC.

This clonotype is termed medium-sized (0.01 to 0.1%). The CDR3, as DNA: TGTGCCAGCAGCGCCCCTACTAGGAACGATGAGCAGTTCTTC. As protein: CASSAPTRNDEQFF. The chain employs TRBV9 and TRBJ2-1; D might be TRBD2 (5 bases). This CDR3 region has 14 residues. Per the germline V gene, CDR1 is SGDLS and CDR2 is YYNGEE. V was trimmed by 3 bases and J by 8 bases, leaving 15 bases between them.

V gene TRBV7-2 combines with J gene TRBJ2-3, with unresolved D. The CDR3 length is 13 residues. Germline CDR1 SGHTA, CDR2 FQGNSA. Trimming removed 3 bases at V and 1 base at J, with 5 bases between. The CDR3 DNA is TGTGCCAGCAGCTTCGGCCGCACAGATACGCAGTATTTT. It codes for CASSFGRTDTQYF.

Concerning this clonotype: The conserved phenylalanine or tryptophan normally closing the CDR3 is absent here, so this likely arose from a read error. The limits of the CDR3 on the DNA are not certain, so only TCRdb's listed CDR3 is given. The chain has TRBV7-9 and TRBJ2-3; TRBD1, the table's D call, was not compared with the DNA. The CDR3 has 15 amino acids, counting both end residues. Germline CDR1 reads SEHNR; CDR2 reads FQNEAQ (reference sequence). CDR3 loop: CATRDSLQETQYFGP.

This chain joins TRBV10-3 and TRBJ2-2; no reliable D call. CDR1 ENHRY and CDR2 SYGVKD come from the germline V gene. This CDR3 is 13 amino acids long. Trimming cost V 0 bases and J 9 bases, with 8 bases left between them. The CDR3 region is CAISESGLRELFF. Here the CDR3 DNA reads TGTGCCATCAGTGAGTCAGGCCTCCGGGAGCTGTTTTTT.

This clonotype was counted a few times. The conserved final phenylalanine or tryptophan is absent from the CDR3, which likely points to a read error. The limits of the CDR3 on the DNA are not certain, so only TCRdb's listed CDR3 is given. The J gene is TRBJ2-6, the V gene TRBV7-9. Germline lookup yields CDR1 SEHNR and CDR2 FQNEAQ (reference sequence). The CDR3 region is 9 residues in length, termini included. The CDR3 reads CASSLVRSS.

The chain is built from TRBV18 and TRBJ1-5; D perhaps matches TRBD1 (6 bases). The CDR3 length is 16 residues. Per the germline V gene, CDR1 is KGHSH and CDR2 is LQKENI. V was trimmed by 6 bases and J by 3 bases, leaving 18 bases between them. The CDR3 region has the DNA TGTGCCAGCTCTAAAGAACGAACAGGGTACAATCAGCCCCAGCATTTT. Amino acids: CASSKERTGYNQPQHF.

In this sample, this clonotype turned up many times. V gene TRBV12-3 or TRBV12-4 combines with J gene TRBJ2-7; TRBD1 agrees at 7 bases. This CDR3 has 14 amino acids. The junction had 9 bases not matched to a gene; V was cut back by 6 bases and J by 4 bases. CDR3: CASSPRQGTYEQYF. The CDR3 coding sequence is TGTGCCAGCAGCCCTAGACAGGGCACGTACGAGCAGTACTTC.

Note on this clonotype: Since the CDR3 does not end with the conserved phenylalanine or tryptophan, this likely comes from a read error. CDR3 loop: CASSNMGATQYL. For the CDR3, the DNA is TGTGCCAGCAGTAACATGGGGGCTACGCAGTATTTG. This chain joins TRBV6-2 or TRBV6-3 and TRBJ2-3, with a tentative D call TRBD1 (6 bases). Between the trimmed V and J ends, which lost 5 bases and 8 bases, there was a span of 11 bases. Germline V gives CDR1 MNHEY, CDR2 SVGEGT. The CDR3 is 12 amino acids.

Relative to its sample, this clonotype is medium-sized (0.01 to 0.1%). The chain uses TRBV7-7 and TRBJ2-6, with D perhaps TRBD2 (7 bases). The CDR3 contains 15 residues. Germline V CDR1 and CDR2: SSHAT, FNYEAQ (reference sequence). CDR3 coding DNA: TGTGCTAGCTCTGAGGGGGGGCCTGGGGCCAACGTCCTGACTTTC. Amino acid sequence: CASSEGGPGANVLTF.

Judged by abundance, this clonotype is medium-sized. The chain is built from TRBV7-9 and TRBJ2-5; tentative D call: TRBD2 (5 bases). The V gene's germline CDR1 is SEHNR and CDR2 FQNEAQ (reference sequence). With 5 bases removed from V and 5 bases from J, the gap between germline ends came to 9 bases. The CDR3 totals 12 residues. In DNA form, the CDR3 reads TGTGCCAGCAGCATAGGGAGTGAGACCCAGTACTTC. This gives the protein CASSIGSETQYF.

This sequence joins TRBV5-4 and TRBJ2-7, with D possibly being TRBD1 (6 bases). Trimming pared 2 bases from V and 2 bases from J, leaving 11 bases between. CDR1 and CDR2 (germline): SGHNT, YYREEE (reference sequence). This CDR3 is 14 amino acids long. The CDR3 DNA is TGTGCCAGCAGCTTAGGGCAGGGGCCCTACGAGCAGTACTTC. As protein: CASSLGQGPYEQYF.

J is TRBJ2-3 and V is TRBV12-3 or TRBV12-4; 9 bases align to TRBD1. J gave up 4 bases and V 4 bases, and 6 bases lay outside the gene matches. This CDR3 has 15 residues. The CDR3 loop reads CASSSGTGLPDTQYF. The CDR3, as DNA: TGTGCCAGCAGTTCCGGGACAGGGCTTCCAGATACGCAGTATTTT.

The V call is TRBV4-1, the J call TRBJ2-1, with D unclear. The J call is doubtful: the DNA matches TRBJ2-5 better. Germline V gene sequence: CDR1 MGHRA, CDR2 YSYEKL. This CDR3 is 14 amino acids long. Here the CDR3 reads CASSQVGPQETQYF. The CDR3 coding sequence is TGCGCCAGCAGCCAAGTAGGGCCCCAAGAGACCCAGTACTTC.

This clonotype was counted many times. Since a much larger clone is just one base distant, this may be a read error. The chain is built from TRBV7-9 and TRBJ2-7, with D maybe TRBD1 (5 bases). V was pared by 8 bases and J by 6 bases, with 23 bases between. From germline, CDR1 is SEHNR and CDR2 FQNEAQ (reference sequence). The CDR3 is made up of 15 amino acids. The DNA for the CDR3 is TGTGCCAGCTCGTCTCAGACCCAGGGTTCCGGCGAGCAGTACTTC. Its protein product is CASSSQTQGSGEQYF.

V usage is TRBV7-9 and J usage is TRBJ2-1; 8 nucleotides align to TRBD1. TRBJ2-7 explains the end of the DNA better; the J call may be wrong. This CDR3 comprises 15 residues. Germline CDR1 and CDR2: SEHNR and FQNEAQ (reference sequence). The CDR3 DNA reads TGTGCCAGCAGCTTAGGACGACAGGGGCTTGGTGAGCAGTACTTC. It codes for CASSLGRQGLGEQYF.

This clonotype was picked up many times. This chain links TRBV5-4 with TRBJ2-1; maybe TRBD1 (5 bases). The DNA matches TRBJ2-7 better at its end, which makes the J call doubtful. CDR3 length: 12 residues. Germline V gene sequence: CDR1 SGHNT, CDR2 YYREEE (reference sequence). The CDR3 loop is CASSLMGQEQYF. CDR3 nucleotides: TGTGCCAGCAGCTTGATGGGGCAAGAGCAGTACTTC.

In its sample, this clonotype was seen a few times. The chain is built from TRBV11-3 and TRBJ2-7; maybe TRBD1 (5 bases). V dropped 3 bases and J dropped 4 bases, with 19 bases sitting between them. CDR3 length: 16 residues. CDR1 and CDR2 from the germline V gene are SGHNT and YENEEA. DNA for the CDR3: TGTGCCAGCAGCTTGGATCCACAGGACGGAGCGTACGAGCAGTACTTC. It encodes CASSLDPQDGAYEQYF. Drawing the rest from reference TRBV11-3 and TRBJ2-7, the complete variable domain is EAGVVQSPRYKIIEKKQPVAFWCNPISGHNTLYWYLQNLGQGPELLIRYENEEAVDDSQLPKDRFSAERLKGVDSTLKIQPAELGDSAVYLCASSLDPQDGAYEQYFGPGTRLTVT.

The V and J genes are TRBV9 and TRBJ1-1; no clear D. V was shortened by 4 bases and J by 2 bases, with 15 bases between the two germline ends. The length of the CDR3 is 15 residues. The germline V gene encodes CDR1 SGDLS and CDR2 YYNGEE. The CDR3 nucleotides read TGTGCCAGCAGCCCCCGAGCGACGCCCAACACTGAAGCTTTCTTT. Its translation: CASSPRATPNTEAFF.

This clonotype occurred many times. The chain is built from TRBV6-1 and TRBJ1-6; tentatively, D is TRBD1 (6 bases). V was clipped by 6 bases and J by 1 base, with 10 bases between them. The CDR3 length is 15 residues. The germline V gene has CDR1 MNHNS and CDR2 SASEGT. DNA for the CDR3: TGTGCCAGCAGACCTGGACAGTCCTATAATTCACCCCTCCACTTT. Translated, it gives CASRPGQSYNSPLHF.

This clonotype appeared a few times. At one end the junction does not follow the germline gene, possibly because of a read error. This CDR3 is CASSFSTGAYTGELFF. DNA for the CDR3: TGTGCTAGCAGCTTTTCGACAGGGGCTTACACCGGGGAGCTGTTTTTT. The chain couples TRBV7-6 to TRBJ2-2; TRBD1 agrees at 8 bases. The CDR3 sequence is 16 residues long. From germline, CDR1 is SGHVS and CDR2 FNYEAQ.

V and J are TRBV6-6 and TRBJ2-3, with 9 bases aligning to TRBD2. The junction had 1 base not matched to a gene; V was cut back by 2 bases and J by 1 base. The CDR3 totals 15 residues. CDR1 and CDR2 (germline): MNHNY, SVGAGI (reference sequence). CDR3 sequence reads: CASSYGTSRTDTQYF. CDR3 DNA sequence: TGTGCCAGCAGTTACGGGACTAGCCGCACAGATACGCAGTATTTT.

CDR3: CASSFSPAKNIQYF. The CDR3 nucleotides read TGTGCCAGCAGCTTTTCCCCAGCCAAAAACATTCAGTACTTC. V gene TRBV11-2 combines with J gene TRBJ2-4; D unresolved. The CDR3 has 14 amino acids. Trimming cost V 3 bases and J 0 bases, with 6 bases left between them. The V gene's germline CDR1 is SGHAT and CDR2 FQNNGV.